This T cell receptor (beta chain) derives from a study of T cells in localized non-small cell lung cancer. TCRdb keeps only in-frame clones here, not all; method: immunoSEQ multiplex PCR. The sample shows about 70,000 clones, approximately 87% of them seen only once. CDR3 length: 11 amino acids. The V end lost 0 bases, the J end lost 6 bases, and 1 base lay between the germline ends. Germline CDR1 MGHRA, CDR2 YSYEKL. The receptor comes from a male donor aged 60 or older with stage III squamous cell lung carcinoma. The sample consisted of peripheral blood, taken before any cancer treatment. This rearrangement joins TRBV4-1 to TRBJ2-3; no reliable D call. As DNA, the CDR3 is TGCGCCAGCAGCCAAGAGGATACGCAGTATTTT. This encodes CASSQEDTQYF.